Below are 5 T cell receptor beta chains sequenced from a single sample in a study of cytomegalovirus exposure and HLA in healthy donors. Use of 60 Vbeta and 13 Jbeta primers characterized the PCR. TCRdb keeps only in-frame clones here, not all; method: immunoSEQ multiplex PCR. Of roughly 150,000 clones detected, about 80% appear once; the ten largest clones hold about 1.4%. The specimen was PBMCs. Receptor source: a girl aged 10 to 17 in good health and CMV-seropositive.

V and J are TRBV28 and TRBJ1-3, with D possibly matching TRBD1 (5 bases). Between the trimmed V and J ends, which lost 5 bases and 3 bases, there was a span of 17 bases. The CDR3 extends over 16 amino acids. Germline CDR1 reads MDHEN; CDR2 reads SYDVKM. CDR3 sequence (DNA): TGTGCCAGCAGTAAGCGGGGGGGACGTTTTGGAAACACCATATATTTT. Amino acids: CASSKRGGRFGNTIYF.

V is TRBV5-4 and J is TRBJ2-5, with D possibly being TRBD2 (7 bases). This CDR3 is 14 amino acids long. Germline V gene lookup returns CDR1 SGHNT and CDR2 YYREEE (reference sequence). V lost 0 bases and J 4 bases, leaving 10 bases between the germline ends. The CDR3 region is CASSLAGGIETQYF. CDR3 sequence (DNA): TGTGCCAGCAGCTTGGCGGGGGGCATAGAGACCCAGTACTTC.

The J gene is TRBJ2-3, the V gene TRBV19; no firm D call. The germline gives CDR1 LNHDA, CDR2 SQIVND (reference sequence). V lost 0 bases, J lost 2 bases, and 6 bases lay in between. The CDR3 totals 14 residues. The CDR3 nucleotides are TGTGCCAGTAGTATAGACCTAAACACAGATACGCAGTATTTT. Translating it yields CASSIDLNTDTQYF. Based on the CDR3 plus reference TRBV19 and TRBJ2-3, the full variable domain is DGGITQSPKYLFRKEGQNVTLSCEQNLNHDAMYWYRQDPGQGLRLIYYSQIVNDFQKGDIAEGYSVSREKKESFPLTVTSAQKNPTAFYLCASSIDLNTDTQYFGPGTRLTVL.

The chain couples TRBV6-5 to TRBJ1-2, with D tentatively TRBD1 (5 bases). Per the germline V gene, CDR1 is MNHEY and CDR2 is SVGAGI. The CDR3 is 13 amino acids. V lost 6 bases to trimming and J lost 3 bases, with 11 bases between them. The CDR3 nucleotides read TGTGCCAGCAGCCTAGGACAATACTATGGCTACACCTTC. Translated: CASSLGQYYGYTF.

The chain carries TRBV5-1 and TRBJ2-5, with 8 bases matching TRBD2. There are 17 residues in the CDR3. With 0 bases clipped from V and 1 base from J, the junction kept 8 bases outside the gene matches. Germline V gives CDR1 SGHRS, CDR2 YFSETQ. The chain's CDR3 is CASSLAWRGAVQETQYF. The CDR3 DNA follows: TGCGCCAGCAGCTTGGCCTGGCGGGGGGCGGTCCAAGAGACCCAGTACTTC.